These 25 T cell receptor beta chains were sequenced from one sample in a study of blood T cell repertoires in COVID-19. The assay was immunoSEQ multiplex PCR, and TCRdb's table has in-frame clones only and misses some. The repertoire has 120,000 or so clones, approximately 67% of them found once; the top ten carry 7.6%. Specimen: peripheral blood. These receptor sequences come from an older woman with acute or convalescent COVID-19.

In DNA form, the CDR3 reads TGCGCCAGCAGCCAAGAGGGGAGGGAGCAGTACTTC. Protein sequence: CASSQEGREQYF. The chain is built from TRBV4-3 and TRBJ2-7, with a possible D match to TRBD2 (6 bases). CDR3 length equals 12 residues. CDR1 and CDR2 from the germline V gene are LGHNA and YSLEER. The germline V and J ends were trimmed by 0 bases and 7 bases, with 7 bases remaining between them.

The V gene is TRBV4-3, the J gene TRBJ1-3, with TRBD1 as a possible D gene (5 bases). This CDR3 comprises 15 residues. Germline assignment: CDR1 LGHNA and CDR2 YSLEER. The germline V and J ends were trimmed by 4 bases and 2 bases, with 12 bases remaining between them. This chain's CDR3 is CASSPQQATGNTIYF. CDR3 nucleotide sequence: TGCGCCAGCAGCCCCCAACAGGCAACTGGAAACACCATATATTTT.

The chain has TRBV5-6 and TRBJ1-2; the match to TRBD1 covers 9 bases. Germline values: CDR1 SGHDT, CDR2 YYEEEE. The V gene end was trimmed by 4 bases and the J gene end by 4 bases; junction bases not matched to a gene: 5. The CDR3 has 14 residues. CDR3 amino acids: CASSMGQGGYGYTF. Written as DNA, the CDR3 is TGTGCCAGCAGCATGGGACAGGGAGGCTATGGCTACACCTTC.

The rearrangement uses TRBV19 and TRBJ1-3, with D maybe TRBD1 (5 bases). The V gene lost 4 bases and the J gene lost 3 bases, with 13 bases spanning the gap. The CDR3 runs to 15 residues. CDR1 and CDR2 (germline): LNHDA, SQIVND (reference sequence). CDR3 amino acids: CASSSGTLGGNTIYF. The CDR3 region has the DNA TGTGCCAGTAGTAGCGGGACTCTTGGTGGAAACACCATATATTTT.

This clone has a handful of counts. The gene calls are TRBV14 and TRBJ1-4; D gene unclear. The V gene's germline CDR1 is SGHDN and CDR2 FVKESK. The CDR3 loop spans 15 amino acids. V was shortened by 1 base and J by 3 bases, with 9 bases between the two germline ends. This CDR3 is CASSQVGGPNEKLFF. The CDR3 coding sequence is TGTGCCAGCAGCCAAGTTGGAGGGCCTAATGAAAAACTGTTTTTT.

The chain couples TRBV3-1 (or the pseudogene TRBV3-2) to TRBJ2-2; 13 positions agree with TRBD2. V shed 1 base, J shed 1 base, and the junction held 6 bases outside the gene matches. Germline loops: CDR1 LGHDT, CDR2 YNNKEL (reference sequence). The CDR3 runs 19 residues. The CDR3 DNA reads as TGTGCCAGCAGCCAAGTAGGACTAGCGGGGGTTCGGAACACCGGGGAGCTGTTTTTT. Translation gives CASSQVGLAGVRNTGELFF.

For the CDR3, the DNA is TGTGCCAGTGAAGGGACACATGTTAACTATGGCTACACCTTC. This translates into CASEGTHVNYGYTF. The rearrangement joins TRBV5-8 to TRBJ1-2, with D maybe TRBD1 (6 bases). In germline, CDR1 is SGHTS, CDR2 YDEGEE. V was pared by 8 bases and J by 1 base, with 15 bases between. The CDR3 has 14 residues.

There are a few counts of this clone. J is TRBJ1-1 and V is TRBV2, with D unclear. In germline, CDR1 is SNHLY, CDR2 FYNNEI. V lost 4 bases to trimming and J lost 9 bases, with 15 bases between them. This CDR3 spans 13 amino acids. CDR3 DNA sequence: TGTGCCAGCAGTGGAATCGATGGAGAAAAAGCTTTCTTT. Translation: CASSGIDGEKAFF. Variable domain in full (rest from reference TRBV2 and TRBJ1-1): EPEVTQTPSHQVTQMGQEVILRCVPISNHLYFYWYRQILGQKVEFLVSFYNNEISEKSEIFDDQFSVERPDGSNFTLKIRSTKLEDSAMYFCASSGIDGEKAFFGQGTRLTVV.

This chain connects TRBV7-6 to TRBJ2-1, with 11 bases that match TRBD2. V gave up 5 bases and J gave up 2 bases; unmatched junction bases: 5. Germline V gives CDR1 SGHVS, CDR2 FNYEAQ. The CDR3 spans 16 residues. CDR3 sequence reads: CASSGETSGAYNEQFF. CDR3 nucleotides: TGTGCCAGCAGCGGGGAGACTAGCGGGGCCTACAATGAGCAGTTCTTC.

The chain couples TRBV9 to TRBJ2-7; 7 positions agree with TRBD1. The CDR3 has 14 amino acids. CDR1 and CDR2 from the germline V gene are SGDLS and YYNGEE. The ends lost 3 bases at V and 7 bases at J; junction bases unmatched: 10. The CDR3 here is CASSGQGIRGEQYF. The CDR3 region has the DNA TGTGCCAGCAGCGGACAGGGAATCCGCGGGGAGCAGTACTTC.

In its sample, this clone was seen a few times. V is TRBV19 and J is TRBJ1-1, with 7 bases fitting TRBD1. The CDR3 extends over 14 amino acids. Germline V lookup: CDR1 LNHDA, CDR2 SQIVND (reference sequence). V was pared by 5 bases and J by 5 bases, with 8 bases of the junction left unmatched. CDR3 protein: CASSQPPGQTEAFF. CDR3 nucleotide sequence: TGTGCCAGTAGTCAACCCCCGGGACAGACTGAAGCTTTCTTT.

This clone was observed a few times. The gene calls are TRBV30 and TRBJ1-6; D uncertain. Trimming left V 5 bases short and J 7 bases short, with 15 bases between. The CDR3 is made up of 14 amino acids. CDR1 GTSNPN and CDR2 SVGIG come from the germline V gene (reference sequence). The CDR3, as DNA: TGTGCCTGGTGGTCGGGGATATTGAATTCACCCCTCCACTTT. It encodes CAWWSGILNSPLHF.

The rearrangement uses TRBV6-2 or TRBV6-3 and TRBJ1-1, with 7 bases identical to TRBD1. The CDR3 length is 15 residues. Germline lookup yields CDR1 MNHEY and CDR2 SVGEGT. After removal of 5 bases from V and 0 bases from J, the junction contained 6 bases not matched to a gene. The CDR3 DNA is TGTGCCAGCAGTCGACGGGACAGTTTGAACACTGAAGCTTTCTTT. This translates into CASSRRDSLNTEAFF.

The chain couples TRBV30 to TRBJ2-6; D gene uncertain. CDR1 is GTSNPN, CDR2 SVGIG, per germline (reference sequence). Trimming removed 3 bases from V and 9 bases from J, with 6 bases in between. The CDR3 contains 11 residues. This CDR3 is CAWSPLNVLTF. In DNA form, the CDR3 reads TGTGCCTGGAGCCCTCTCAACGTCCTGACTTTC.

The chain is built from TRBV5-1 and TRBJ1-1; 7 bases are shared with TRBD1. This CDR3 has 15 residues. Germline V gene sequence: CDR1 SGHRS, CDR2 YFSETQ. V shed 4 bases, J shed 0 bases, and the junction held 6 bases outside the gene matches. The CDR3 here is CASSQNRGLNTEAFF. The CDR3 nucleotides read TGCGCCAGCAGCCAAAACAGGGGACTGAACACTGAAGCTTTCTTT.

V gene TRBV24-1 combines with J gene TRBJ2-1; 8 nucleotides match TRBD2. Trimming cost V 4 bases and J 5 bases; bases outside gene matches: 9. CDR1 and CDR2 from the germline V gene are KGHDR and SFDVKD. The CDR3 loop spans 16 amino acids. CDR3 region: CATSDRSAGGNNEQFF. As DNA, the CDR3 is TGTGCCACCAGTGACCGTAGCGCGGGGGGTAACAATGAGCAGTTCTTC.

This rearrangement joins TRBV6-2 or TRBV6-3 to TRBJ2-7, with 7 bases identical to TRBD1. V was clipped by 5 bases and J by 4 bases; unmatched bases: 11. The CDR3 is made up of 15 amino acids. Germline-derived CDR1 and CDR2 are MNHEY and SVGEGT. CDR3 amino acids: CASSRQGQGVYEQYF. The CDR3 region has the DNA TGTGCCAGCAGTCGGCAAGGCCAGGGGGTATACGAGCAGTACTTC.

This sequence joins TRBV5-6 and TRBJ1-3, with D perhaps TRBD1 (6 bases). Trimming pared 5 bases from V and 4 bases from J, leaving 16 bases between. The germline V gene has CDR1 SGHDT and CDR2 YYEEEE. This CDR3 has 15 residues. CDR3: CASRRWTAIGNTIYF. The DNA for the CDR3 is TGTGCCAGCAGGCGCTGGACAGCCATCGGAAACACCATATATTTT.

The chain combines TRBV5-6 with TRBJ2-3, with D perhaps matching TRBD1 (5 bases). The CDR3 extends over 13 amino acids. Per the germline V gene, CDR1 is SGHDT and CDR2 is YYEEEE. The V and J ends lost 4 bases and 2 bases respectively, with 8 bases between them. The CDR3 DNA reads as TGTGCCAGCAGCACCGGACACACAGATACGCAGTATTTT. Translated: CASSTGHTDTQYF.

The chain recombines TRBV19 with TRBJ1-5; D is ambiguous. The CDR3 totals 15 residues. Trimming stripped 4 bases from V and 4 bases from J, with 14 bases between. CDR1 is LNHDA and CDR2 is SQIVND in the germline V gene (reference sequence). The CDR3 nucleotides read TGTGCCAGTAGTAGTTTCAACACGATAAATCAGCCCCAGCATTTT. Protein product: CASSSFNTINQPQHF. The whole variable domain, filled in from reference TRBV19 and TRBJ1-5, reads DGGITQSPKYLFRKEGQNVTLSCEQNLNHDAMYWYRQDPGQGLRLIYYSQIVNDFQKGDIAEGYSVSREKKESFPLTVTSAQKNPTAFYLCASSSFNTINQPQHFGDGTRLSIL.

The chain combines TRBV6-5 with TRBJ2-7; D is perhaps TRBD1 (5 bases). Trimming took 10 bases from V and 3 from J, leaving 10 bases between them. CDR3 size: 11 residues. The germline gives CDR1 MNHEY, CDR2 SVGAGI. The DNA for the CDR3 is TGTGCCACCCGGACAAACTACGAGCAGTACTTC. Its translation is CATRTNYEQYF.

The CDR3 region has the DNA TGTGCCAGTGCTGACAGGGTTGGAGAGGGCTACACCTTC. It translates to CASADRVGEGYTF. The V call is TRBV19, the J call TRBJ1-2, with 7 bases lining up with TRBD1. The V gene's germline CDR1 is LNHDA and CDR2 SQIVND (reference sequence). With V trimmed by 8 bases and J by 8 bases, 11 bases remained unmatched. This CDR3 contains 13 residues.

The chain recombines TRBV30 with TRBJ1-5; 11 bases are shared with TRBD1. Germline V CDR1 and CDR2: GTSNPN, SVGIG (reference sequence). Trimming cost V 2 bases and J 7 bases; bases outside gene matches: 7. This CDR3 has 15 residues. The CDR3 sequence: CAWSRGQGARQPQHF. Written as DNA, the CDR3 is TGTGCCTGGAGTAGAGGACAGGGGGCAAGACAGCCCCAGCATTTT.

The rearrangement uses TRBV19 and TRBJ2-2, with D perhaps TRBD2 (5 bases). This CDR3 spans 14 amino acids. V was cut by 7 bases and J by 0 bases, with 9 bases left in between. The germline CDR1 and CDR2 sequences are LNHDA and SQIVND (reference sequence). CDR3: CASNEGPNTGELFF. The CDR3 DNA sequence: TGTGCCAGTAACGAGGGTCCGAACACCGGGGAGCTGTTTTTT.

The table lists this clone with a count of one. J is TRBJ1-5 and V is TRBV5-1; maybe TRBD1 (6 bases). Trimming stripped 6 bases from V and 4 bases from J, with 17 bases between. Germline V CDR1 and CDR2: SGHRS, YFSETQ. CDR3 length equals 15 residues. The CDR3 reads CASKFRTGPNQPQHF. CDR3 DNA: TGCGCCAGCAAGTTTCGAACAGGGCCAAATCAGCCCCAGCATTTT.